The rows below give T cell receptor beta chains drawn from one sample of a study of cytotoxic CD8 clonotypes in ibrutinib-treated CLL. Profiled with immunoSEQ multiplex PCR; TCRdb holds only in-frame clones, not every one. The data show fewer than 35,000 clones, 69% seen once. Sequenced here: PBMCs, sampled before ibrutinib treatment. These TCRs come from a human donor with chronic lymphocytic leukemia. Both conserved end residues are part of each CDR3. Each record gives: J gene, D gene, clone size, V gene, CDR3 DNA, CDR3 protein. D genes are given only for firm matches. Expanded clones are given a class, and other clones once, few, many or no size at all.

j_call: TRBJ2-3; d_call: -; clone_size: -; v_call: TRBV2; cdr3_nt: TGTGCCAGCAGGTACATAGCAGATACGCAGTATTTT; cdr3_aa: CASRYIADTQYF
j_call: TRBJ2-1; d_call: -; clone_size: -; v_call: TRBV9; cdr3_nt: TGTGCCAGCAGCGCCAGCTCTGTTCCCTACAATGAGCAGTTCTTC; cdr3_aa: CASSASSVPYNEQFF
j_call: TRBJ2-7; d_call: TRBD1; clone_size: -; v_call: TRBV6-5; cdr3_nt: TGTGCCAGCAGTTACGGGGGACAGGTCTACGAGCAGTACTTC; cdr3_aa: CASSYGGQVYEQYF
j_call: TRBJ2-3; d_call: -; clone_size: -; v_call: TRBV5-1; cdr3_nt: TGCGCCAGCAGGTCGGGTCCGGGACCTAGCACAGATACGCAGTATTTT; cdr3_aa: CASRSGPGPSTDTQYF
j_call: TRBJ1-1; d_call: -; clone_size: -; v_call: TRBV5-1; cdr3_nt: TGCGCCAGCAGCTTGGCGCTGGGGGCGAACACTGAAGCTTTCTTT; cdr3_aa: CASSLALGANTEAFF
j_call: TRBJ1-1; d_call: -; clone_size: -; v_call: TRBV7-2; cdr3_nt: TGTGCCAGCAGCTTAGAAGGGGGGGTCCTCAACACTGAAGCTTTCTTT; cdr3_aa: CASSLEGGVLNTEAFF
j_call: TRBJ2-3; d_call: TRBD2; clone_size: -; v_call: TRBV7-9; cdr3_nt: TGTGCCAGCAGCTCTGGACTAGCGGCTAGCACAGATACGCAGTATTTT; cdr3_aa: CASSSGLAASTDTQYF
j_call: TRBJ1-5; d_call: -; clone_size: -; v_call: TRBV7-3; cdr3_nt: TGTGCCAGCAGCGGACCAGGGGTTCGAGGTCAGCCCCAGCATTTT; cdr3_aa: CASSGPGVRGQPQHF
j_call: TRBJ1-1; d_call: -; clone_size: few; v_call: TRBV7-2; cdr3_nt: TGTGCCAGCAGCGCCACCGGGACCCGAGCAGGAGCTTTCTTT; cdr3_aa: CASSATGTRAGAFF
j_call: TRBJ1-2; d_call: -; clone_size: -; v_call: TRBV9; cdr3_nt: TGTGCCAGCAGGGGAGGGGTTGTAGAGGGCTACACCTTC; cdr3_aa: CASRGGVVEGYTF
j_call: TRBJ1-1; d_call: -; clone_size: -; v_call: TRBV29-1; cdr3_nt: TGCAGCGGTAGAGAGCAGGGAGGGACTGAAGCTTTCTTT; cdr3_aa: CSGREQGGTEAFF
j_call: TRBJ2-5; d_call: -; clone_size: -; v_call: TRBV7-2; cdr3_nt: TGTGCCAGCAGCTTAGGTGGGGGGCGGGAGACCCAGTACTTC; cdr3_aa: CASSLGGGRETQYF
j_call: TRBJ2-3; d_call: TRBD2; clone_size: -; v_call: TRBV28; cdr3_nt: TGTGCCAGCAGTTTGACTAGCGGGGGGGCAAGGGCAGATACGCAGTATTTT; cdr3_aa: CASSLTSGGARADTQYF
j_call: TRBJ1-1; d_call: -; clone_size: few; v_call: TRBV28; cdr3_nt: TGTGCCAGCAGTTTGTGGGATGAAGCTTTCTTT; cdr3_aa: CASSLWDEAFF
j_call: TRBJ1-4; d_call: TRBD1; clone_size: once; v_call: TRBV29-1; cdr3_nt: TGCAGCGTTAACCAGGGGGGTGGTGAAAAACTGTTTTTT; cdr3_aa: CSVNQGGGEKLFF
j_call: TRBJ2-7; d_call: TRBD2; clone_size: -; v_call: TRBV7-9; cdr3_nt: TGTGCCAGCAGCTTTCTAGCGGGTCTTGACGAGCAGTACTTC; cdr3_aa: CASSFLAGLDEQYF
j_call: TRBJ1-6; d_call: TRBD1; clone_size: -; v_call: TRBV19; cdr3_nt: TGTGCCAGTAGGACAGGGGCGGGATATTCACCCCTCCACTTT; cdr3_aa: CASRTGAGYSPLHF
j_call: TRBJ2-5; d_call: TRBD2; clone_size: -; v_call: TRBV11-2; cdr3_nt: TGTGCCAGCAGCTTGTCGGGAGGGCCGGGAGAGACCCAGTACTTC; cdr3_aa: CASSLSGGPGETQYF
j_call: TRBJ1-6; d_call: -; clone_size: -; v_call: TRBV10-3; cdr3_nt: TGTGCCATCAGTGCGGACGGGGGGGCCAATTCACCCCTCCACTTT; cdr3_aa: CAISADGGANSPLHF
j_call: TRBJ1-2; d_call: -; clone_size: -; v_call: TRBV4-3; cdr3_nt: TGCGCCAGCAGCCAAGACCCCAGGGGAGCGGGCTACACCTTC; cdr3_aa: CASSQDPRGAGYTF
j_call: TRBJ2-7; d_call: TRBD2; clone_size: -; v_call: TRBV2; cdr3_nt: TGTGCCAGCTATAGCGGGGGGAATTACGAGCAGTACTTC; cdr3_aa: CASYSGGNYEQYF
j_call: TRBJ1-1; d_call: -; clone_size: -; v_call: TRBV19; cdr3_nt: TGTGCCAGTAACACAGGGATCCCACCTGAAGCTTTCTTT; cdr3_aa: CASNTGIPPEAFF
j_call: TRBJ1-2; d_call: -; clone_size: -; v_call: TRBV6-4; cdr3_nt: TGTGCCAGCAGTGACCGGTTTGGGGGCTACACCTTC; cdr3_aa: CASSDRFGGYTF
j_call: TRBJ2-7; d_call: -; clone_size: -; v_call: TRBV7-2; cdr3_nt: TGTGCCAGCAGCTATAGATACGGTGACTACGAGCAGTACTTC; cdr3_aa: CASSYRYGDYEQYF
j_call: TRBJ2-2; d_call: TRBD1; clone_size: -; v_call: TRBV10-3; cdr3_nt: TGTGCCATCAGCGATCGTGACAGGGGGAACACCGGGGAGCTGTTTTTT; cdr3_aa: CAISDRDRGNTGELFF
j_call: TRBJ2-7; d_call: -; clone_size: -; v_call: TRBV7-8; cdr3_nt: TGTGCCAGCAGCTTAGTGGGCAGGTACTCCTACGAGCAGTACTTC; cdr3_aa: CASSLVGRYSYEQYF
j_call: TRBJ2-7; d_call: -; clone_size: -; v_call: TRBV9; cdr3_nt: TGTGCCAGCAGCGTCAGCTACGAGCAGTACTTC; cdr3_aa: CASSVSYEQYF
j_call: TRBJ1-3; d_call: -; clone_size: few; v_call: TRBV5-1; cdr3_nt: TGCGCCAGCAGCTTACCAGGGAGCTCTGGAAACACCATATATTTT; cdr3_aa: CASSLPGSSGNTIYF
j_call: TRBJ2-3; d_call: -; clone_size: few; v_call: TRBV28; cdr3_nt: TGTGCCAGCAGTTTAACCTTGAGCACAGATACGCAGTATTTT; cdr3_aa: CASSLTLSTDTQYF
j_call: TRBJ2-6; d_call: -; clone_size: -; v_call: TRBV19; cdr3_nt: TGTGCCAGTAGTATAGAGGGGATTGGGGCCAACGTCCTGACTTTC; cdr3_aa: CASSIEGIGANVLTF
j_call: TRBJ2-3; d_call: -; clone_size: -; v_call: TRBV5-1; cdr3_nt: TGCGCCAGCAGGAGGGGAACATCTAGCACAGATACGCAGTATTTT; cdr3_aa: CASRRGTSSTDTQYF
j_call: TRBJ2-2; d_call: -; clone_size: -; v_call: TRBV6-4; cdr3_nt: TGTGCCAGCAGTGACCGGGACACCGGGGAGCTGTTTTTT; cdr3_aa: CASSDRDTGELFF
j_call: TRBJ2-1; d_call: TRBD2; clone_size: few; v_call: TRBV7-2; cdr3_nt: TGTGCCAGCAGCTCCGGGACTAGCGGGCGGGATGAGCAGTTCTTC; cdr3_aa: CASSSGTSGRDEQFF
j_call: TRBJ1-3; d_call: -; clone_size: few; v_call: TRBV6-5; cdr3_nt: TGTGCCAGCAGTCCGAGGATGTCTGGAAACACCATATATTTT; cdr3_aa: CASSPRMSGNTIYF
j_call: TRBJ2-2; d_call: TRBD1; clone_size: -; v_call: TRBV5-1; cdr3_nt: TGCGCCAGCCGGGGACAGGACAACACCGGGGAGCTGTTTTTT; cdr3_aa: CASRGQDNTGELFF
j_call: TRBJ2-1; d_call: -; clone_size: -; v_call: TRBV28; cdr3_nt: TGTGCCAGCAGCCAACCGGCCAGCTCCTACAATGAGCAGTTCTTC; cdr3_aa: CASSQPASSYNEQFF
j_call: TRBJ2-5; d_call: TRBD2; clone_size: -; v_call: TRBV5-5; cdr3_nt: TGTGCCAGCAGCGGGGGACTAGCGGGTGGAGAGACCCAGTACTTC; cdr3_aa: CASSGGLAGGETQYF
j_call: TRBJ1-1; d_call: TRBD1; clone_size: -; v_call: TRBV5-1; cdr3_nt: TGCGCCAGCAGCCACAGACAGGGTGGGAACACTGAAGCTTTCTTT; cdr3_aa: CASSHRQGGNTEAFF
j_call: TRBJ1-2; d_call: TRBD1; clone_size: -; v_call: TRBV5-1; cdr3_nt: TGCGCCAGCAGCTTAGACAGGGTTGGCTACACCTTC; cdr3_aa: CASSLDRVGYTF
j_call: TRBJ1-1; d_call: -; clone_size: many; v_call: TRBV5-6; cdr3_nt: TGTGCCAGCAGCTTGGCAGGTGTGGCTGAAGCTTTCTTT; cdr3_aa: CASSLAGVAEAFF
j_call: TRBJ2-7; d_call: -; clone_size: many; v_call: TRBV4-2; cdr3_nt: TGTGCCAGCAGCTCGACAGGATACTCCTACGAGCAGTACTTC; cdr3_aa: CASSSTGYSYEQYF